The rows below give T cell receptor beta chains drawn from one sample of a study of OX40 agonist ivuxolimab in advanced cancers. Profiled with immunoSEQ multiplex PCR; TCRdb holds only in-frame clones, not every one. The repertoire has 15,000 to 20,000 clones, approximately 85% of them found once; the top ten carry 25% to 30%. The sample here was CD4+ or CD8+ T cells sorted from blood, taken in a trial of the OX40 agonist ivuxolimab. All receptors come from an adult with an advanced solid tumor such as melanoma, head and neck, liver or kidney cancer. CDR3s include the opening cysteine and the closing phenylalanine or tryptophan. The D gene is left open where the match is weak. Clone size is shown for a subset of rows, as once, few, many or a class of expanded clone.

clone_size	v_call	j_call	d_call	cdr3_nt	cdr3_aa
-	TRBV4-3	TRBJ2-1	TRBD2	TGCGCCAGCAGCCAAGATCGACTAGCGGGAGTGGTTGAGCAGTTCTTC	CASSQDRLAGVVEQFF
-	TRBV27	TRBJ1-1	-	TGTGCCAGCAGTTTAGAGCCAGTTCCTAGAGATGAAGCTTTCTTT	CASSLEPVPRDEAFF
-	TRBV2	TRBJ2-1	-	TGTGCCAGCAGTGTGTGGGGCGGACCGAGCTCCTACAATGAGCAGTTCTTC	CASSVWGGPSSYNEQFF
-	TRBV7-9	TRBJ1-1	-	TGTGCCAGCAGCCCTTGGACCGAACACCCTGAAGCTTTCTTT	CASSPWTEHPEAFF
-	TRBV2	TRBJ2-6	-	TGTGCCAGCAGTGAACAGGGAGAACTCTCTGGGGCCAACGTCCTGACTTTC	CASSEQGELSGANVLTF
-	TRBV7-6	TRBJ1-3	-	TGTGCCAGCAGCTTAGCGTGGGGGGCTGGAAACACCATATATTTT	CASSLAWGAGNTIYF
-	TRBV7-9	TRBJ1-5	TRBD1	TGTGCCAGCAGCTCCGGGACAGCTTATCAGCCCCAGCATTTT	CASSSGTAYQPQHF
-	TRBV7-8	TRBJ1-1	-	TGTGCCAGCAGCACTCATCGGGATAACACTGAAGCTTTCTTT	CASSTHRDNTEAFF
once	TRBV5-1	TRBJ1-3	-	TGCGCCAGCAGCTTTGACCCCACGGCGAACACCATATATTTT	CASSFDPTANTIYF
-	TRBV4-1	TRBJ2-7	TRBD1	TGCGCCAGCAGCCAACGGACAGGGGGGTACGAGCAGTACTTC	CASSQRTGGYEQYF
few	TRBV13	TRBJ2-1	-	TGTGCCAGCAGCTTAAAGTCCCCTTACAATGAGCAGTTCTTC	CASSLKSPYNEQFF
-	TRBV6-5	TRBJ2-5	-	TGTGCCAGCAGCCCCGCAGGGATTCTGGGGGAGCAGTACTTC	CASSPAGILGEQYF
-	TRBV29-1	TRBJ2-3	-	TGCAGCGTTCCGACTGAGAATACGCAGTATTTT	CSVPTENTQYF
-	TRBV7-2	TRBJ1-5	-	TGTGCCAGCAGCTTAAGATCCCAGGGATTTTATCAGCCCCAGCATTTT	CASSLRSQGFYQPQHF
medium-sized	TRBV5-4	TRBJ2-1	-	TGTGCCAGCAGCTTGTGGCCTCACAATGAGCAGTTCTTC	CASSLWPHNEQFF
-	TRBV9	TRBJ2-7	-	TGTGCCAGCAGCCGGGGGACGGCCTACGAGCAGTACTTC	CASSRGTAYEQYF
-	TRBV27	TRBJ2-5	-	TGTGCCAGCAGTTTAGAGGGGGGCCAAGAGACCCAGTACTTC	CASSLEGGQETQYF